This paragraph covers one T cell receptor (beta chain) sequence. Its target is not known. The record originates from a study of T cells in Graves' hyperthyroidism and ophthalmopathy. Study outcomes and limitations: In simple terms, a model built on 13 V-J features told ophthalmopathy apart from stable hyperthyroidism. Blood held most thyroid clonotypes expanded above 0.001 frequency.

The CDR3 is 14 residues long. The V and J ends lost 10 bases and 0 bases respectively, with 12 bases between them. Germline values: CDR1 LNHDA, CDR2 SQIVND (reference sequence). What was amplified from RNA transcripts were TCR beta CDR3 regions. Initially, a first-round RT-PCR of the TCR CDR3 employed the HTBI primer set. TCRdb recomputed calls from the multiplex PCR reads with MiXCR, one row per CDR3 protein. Here the sample spans roughly 740,000 distinct CDR3 sequences, around 17% being singletons. PBMCs were obtained from 9.5 to 10 ml fresh peripheral blood. Material for sequencing was blood. The sequence came from a man in his late teens or twenties with Graves' hyperthyroidism. J is TRBJ2-2 and V is TRBV19; possible D gene TRBD2, 6 bases. The CDR3 region has the DNA TGTGCCACCACCTGGGGGGCGAACACCGGGGAGCTGTTTTTT. Its protein is CATTWGANTGELFF.